Each of the 21 T cell receptor beta chains below was sequenced from the same sample in a study of beta chain features in type 1 diabetes. Findings and caveats of the study: TCRB CDR3 length was moderately but significantly reduced in all four CD4+ subsets of Type 1 diabetes patients.

Expressed TCRB transcripts were sequenced, since all the RNA that had been isolated was reverse transcribed. Sequencing was performed with immunoSEQ multiplex PCR; in TCRdb, only in-frame clones are kept and a portion is missing. This table has 130,000 to 150,000 clones, about an eighth appearing once. Their recognized antigens are unknown. Sequencing was done on a sample of central memory CD4+ T cells from blood. The origin of the receptors is a man aged 18 to 29 with type 1 diabetes.

This rearrangement joins TRBV28 to TRBJ1-5; D is uncertain. Germline CDR1 MDHEN, CDR2 SYDVKM. The CDR3 spans 13 residues. V was trimmed by 4 bases and J by 2 bases, leaving 6 bases between them. DNA for the CDR3: TGTGCCAGCAGTTGGTTGCGCAATCAGCCCCAGCATTTT. Amino acid sequence: CASSWLRNQPQHF.

This clone has just a few counts. The chain joins TRBV23-1 to TRBJ2-5, with D possibly TRBD1 on 5 matching bases. TRBV23-1 is an ORF, and what it does is uncertain. The length of the CDR3 is 16 residues. Trimming removed 5 bases at V and 4 bases at J, with 20 bases between. CDR3 in DNA: TGCGCCAGCAGTTCCGCCCAGGGCGACGCCCCAGAGACCCAGTACTTC. It is translated as CASSSAQGDAPETQYF.

The chain couples TRBV2 to TRBJ2-7; TRBD1 aligns across 9 bases. The V and J ends lost 4 bases and 2 bases, in that order; junction bases with no gene match: 0. The CDR3 length is 13 residues. The germline gives CDR1 SNHLY, CDR2 FYNNEI. CDR3 coding DNA: TGTGCCAGCAGTGGGGACAGGGCCTACGAGCAGTACTTC. It is translated as CASSGDRAYEQYF.

The rearrangement links TRBV15 to TRBJ1-6; the D is unclear. Germline-derived CDR1 and CDR2 are LNHNV and YYDKDF (reference sequence). The CDR3 runs 16 residues. V dropped 0 bases and J dropped 2 bases, with 8 bases sitting between them. The CDR3 sequence is CATSRDGQPYNSPLHF. DNA for the CDR3: TGTGCCACCAGCAGAGATGGGCAGCCCTATAATTCACCCCTCCACTTT.

This clone occurred a few times. The J gene is TRBJ2-7, the V gene TRBV6-5; D is undetermined. Deletions cut 2 bases from V and 0 bases from J, with 8 bases between. This CDR3 has 14 residues. Per the germline V gene, CDR1 is MNHEY and CDR2 is SVGAGI. CDR3 sequence (DNA): TGTGCCAGCAGTTACCGGAGTAACTCCTACGAGCAGTACTTC. This gives the protein CASSYRSNSYEQYF.

This clone was seen more than once but under ten times. The V gene is TRBV4-1, the J gene TRBJ1-2; 9 bases are a match to TRBD1. In germline, CDR1 is MGHRA, CDR2 YSYEKL. The CDR3 runs 15 residues. The V segment lost 4 bases and the J segment 8 bases; nucleotides outside the gene matches: 11. For the CDR3, the DNA is TGCGCCAGCAGCCCCGCCGATGGGACAGGGCGAGGCTACACCTTC. Translation: CASSPADGTGRGYTF.

The chain employs TRBV13 and TRBJ2-7, with 11 bases aligning to TRBD1. V was pared by 5 bases and J by 6 bases, with 6 bases of the junction left unmatched. Germline V lookup: CDR1 PRHDT, CDR2 FYEKMQ (reference sequence). The CDR3 is 14 residues long. CDR3 coding DNA: TGTGCCAGCAGCCTCGGACAGGGGGCGGGCGAGCAGTACTTC. As protein: CASSLGQGAGEQYF.

In its sample, this clone was seen many times. The rearrangement links TRBV7-9 to TRBJ1-6; D is uncertain. Trimming removed 5 bases from V and 7 bases from J, with 15 bases in between. Germline assignment: CDR1 SEHNR and CDR2 FQNEAQ (reference sequence). CDR3 length equals 15 residues. In DNA, the CDR3 is TGTGCCAGCAGCAGTTTAGCTAACGGAAATTCACCCCTCCACTTT. Encoded protein: CASSSLANGNSPLHF. The whole variable domain, filled in from reference TRBV7-9 and TRBJ1-6, reads DTGVSQNPRHKITKRGQNVTFRCDPISEHNRLYWYRQTLGQGPEFLTYFQNEAQLEKSRLLSDRFSAERPKGSFSTLEIQRTEQGDSAMYLCASSSLANGNSPLHFGNGTRLTVT.

This clone appeared a few times. V is TRBV18 and J is TRBJ2-7; 12 bases line up with TRBD1. V dropped 3 bases and J dropped 4; count of bases not matched to a gene: 4. This CDR3 spans 15 amino acids. In germline, CDR1 is KGHSH, CDR2 LQKENI. The CDR3 DNA sequence: TGTGCCAGCTCACCCCGGGACAGGGGGCTATACGAGCAGTACTTC. Translating it yields CASSPRDRGLYEQYF.

This clone has only a few counts. This likely traces to a read error, being one base from a far larger clone. The chain is built from TRBV7-9 and TRBJ1-4; D uncertain. Germline V gene data show CDR1 as SEHNR and CDR2 as FQNEAQ (reference sequence). This CDR3 contains 14 residues. CDR3 amino acids: CSSSLANSHEKLFF. The CDR3 DNA sequence: TGTTCCAGCAGCTTGGCGAATTCCCATGAAAAACTGTTTTTT.

This clone was picked up a small number of times. The CDR3 region is CASSQGVGNQPQHF. The CDR3, as DNA: TGCGCCAGCAGTCAAGGGGTTGGCAATCAGCCCCAGCATTTT. The chain joins TRBV5-1 to TRBJ1-5; TRBD1 might be the D (5 bases). This CDR3 is built from 14 residues. Germline-derived CDR1 and CDR2 are SGHRS and YFSETQ. V was pared by 5 bases and J by 2 bases, with 11 bases between.

This clone was seen at least ten times. The chain links TRBV7-2 to TRBJ1-1, with D tentatively TRBD1 (6 bases). Germline values: CDR1 SGHTA, CDR2 FQGNSA. This CDR3 has 15 residues. The germline V and J ends were trimmed by 5 bases and 4 bases, with 17 bases remaining between them. The CDR3, as DNA: TGTGCCAGCAGCCTCCGAGGGGGGTTCGGCACTGAAGCTTTCTTT. Protein product: CASSLRGGFGTEAFF.

J is TRBJ1-4 and V is TRBV7-2; D call uncertain. The V gene's germline CDR1 is SGHTA and CDR2 FQGNSA. CDR3 size: 14 residues. Trimming removed 3 bases from V and 6 bases from J, with 11 bases in between. The CDR3 nucleotides are TGTGCCAGCAGCTTGGCGAATTCCCATGAAAAACTGTTTTTT. Protein product: CASSLANSHEKLFF.

This chain links TRBV10-3 with TRBJ1-2; unclear D gene. Germline-derived CDR1 and CDR2 are ENHRY and SYGVKD. The CDR3 contains 14 residues. V lost 0 bases, J lost 0 bases, and 5 bases lay in between. Here the CDR3 reads CAISESEANYGYTF. DNA for the CDR3: TGTGCCATCAGTGAGTCGGAGGCTAACTATGGCTACACCTTC.

The chain is built from TRBV6-1 and TRBJ2-3; maybe TRBD1 (5 bases). Germline CDR1 MNHNS, CDR2 SASEGT. Deletions cut 1 base from V and 9 bases from J, with 11 bases between. The CDR3 is made up of 13 amino acids. CDR3 DNA: TGTGCCAGCAGTGAAGGTGGGGCGGACACGCAGTATTTT. The encoded protein is CASSEGGADTQYF.

The chain uses TRBV14 and TRBJ1-2; 9 bases map to TRBD1. The CDR3 runs to 15 residues. Per germline, CDR1 SGHDN and CDR2 FVKESK. Trimming at V came to 4 bases and at J to 6 bases, leaving 9 bases not matched to a gene. The CDR3 loop is CASSRTWTGADGYTF. The CDR3 nucleotides are TGTGCCAGCAGCCGCACCTGGACAGGGGCCGATGGCTACACCTTC. Using reference TRBV14 and TRBJ1-2 for the parts outside the CDR3, the full variable domain is EAGVTQFPSHSVIEKGQTVTLRCDPISGHDNLYWYRRVMGKEIKFLLHFVKESKQDESGMPNNRFLAERTGGTYSTLKVQPAELEDSGVYFCASSRTWTGADGYTFGSGTRLTVV.

The V gene is TRBV4-1, the J gene TRBJ2-1, with D perhaps matching TRBD1 (5 bases). Trimming removed 0 bases from V and 2 bases from J, with 11 bases in between. Germline V lookup: CDR1 MGHRA, CDR2 YSYEKL. The CDR3 is 16 amino acids. CDR3 region: CASSQDLQGTYNEQFF. In DNA form, the CDR3 reads TGCGCCAGCAGCCAAGATTTGCAGGGCACCTACAATGAGCAGTTCTTC.

This clone was detected only a few times. The V call is TRBV9, the J call TRBJ2-5, with TRBD1 identical over 10 bases. The CDR3 runs to 14 residues. From germline, CDR1 is SGDLS and CDR2 YYNGEE. Unmatched junction bases numbered 6, after V lost 5 bases and J lost 5 bases. In DNA form, the CDR3 reads TGTGCCAGCAGTCTGACAGGGGGCGAGGAGACCCAGTACTTC. Its protein is CASSLTGGEETQYF.

The J gene is TRBJ1-5, the V gene TRBV7-2, with D perhaps matching TRBD1 (5 bases). The germline V gene encodes CDR1 SGHTA and CDR2 FQGNSA. This CDR3 comprises 13 residues. V shed 5 bases and J shed 9 bases, with 14 bases lying between them. CDR3 coding DNA: TGTGCCAGCAGCCCGACAGACCAGCGGCCCCAGCATTTT. Translating gives CASSPTDQRPQHF. The full variable domain, its missing parts supplied by reference TRBV7-2 and TRBJ1-5, is GAGVSQSPSNKVTEKGKDVELRCDPISGHTALYWYRQSLGQGLEFLIYFQGNSAPDKSGLPSDRFSAERTGGSVSTLTIQRTQQEDSAVYLCASSPTDQRPQHFGDGTRLSIL.

This clone was recorded a few times. Here the CDR3 reads CASSSEGGNSYEQYF. For the CDR3, the DNA is TGTGCCAGCAGTTCTGAAGGGGGGAACTCCTACGAGCAGTACTTC. The chain carries TRBV6-5 and TRBJ2-7; D possibly uses TRBD1 or TRBD2 (6 bases each). This CDR3 is 15 amino acids long. Germline loops: CDR1 MNHEY, CDR2 SVGAGI. V lost 4 bases, J lost 0 bases, and 13 bases lay in between.

V and J are TRBV5-4 and TRBJ2-1, with 9 bases fitting TRBD1. V gave up 5 bases and J gave up 7 bases; unmatched junction bases: 10. The CDR3 sequence is 15 residues long. Germline lookup yields CDR1 SGHNT and CDR2 YYREEE (reference sequence). This CDR3 is CASSSPGQGRNEQFF. CDR3 DNA: TGTGCCAGCAGTTCACCGGGACAGGGTCGGAATGAGCAGTTCTTC. Drawing the rest from reference TRBV5-4 and TRBJ2-1, the complete variable domain is ETGVTQSPTHLIKTRGQQVTLRCSSQSGHNTVSWYQQALGQGPQFIFQYYREEENGRGNFPPRFSGLQFPNYSSELNVNALELDDSALYLCASSSPGQGRNEQFFGPGTRLTVL.